Presented here are 16 T cell receptor beta chains from one specimen sequenced in a study of T cells after yellow fever vaccination (dated by TCRdb to the late 2010s). According to the study, the label for this sample's treatment or condition signals: live attenuated yellow fever vaccine strain. Library method: 5' RACE. Sequencer: Illumina NovaSeq 6000. TCRdb reanalyzed the raw reads on its own, using fastp at Q25 for trimming and MiXCR for clone calling, and kept in-frame beta chains. Here each entry gathers all rows of one CDR3 protein and keeps the most common genes and DNA. This sample comprises hundreds of thousands of distinct CDR3 sequences, approximately 3.9% of them detected only once. About a quarter of the sample is taken by the ten largest. The specimen comprised PBMCs, sampled on the day of the yellow fever booster vaccination. All receptors derive from a man younger than 35 who received the YFV17D yellow fever vaccine.

In its sample, this clonotype was seen many times. The J gene is TRBJ1-5, the V gene TRBV4-2; possible D gene TRBD1, 5 bases. Germline V gene sequence: CDR1 LGHNA, CDR2 YNFKEQ. V gave up 3 bases and J gave up 7 bases, with 13 bases separating them. The CDR3 consists of 14 residues. CDR3 region: CASSHPGTGQPQHF. CDR3 coding DNA: TGTGCCAGCAGCCACCCCGGGACTGGGCAGCCCCAGCATTTT.

There are a few counts of this clonotype. The CDR3 DNA reads as TGTGCCAGCAGCTTGAAGGAAAAAGGGTCTGGTGACACCGGGGAGCTGTTTTTT. Translated, it gives CASSLKEKGSGDTGELFF. The genes are TRBV5-5 and TRBJ2-2; D unclear. The ends were cut back, 1 base at V and 3 bases at J, with 19 bases in the middle. CDR1 and CDR2 (germline): SGHKS, YYEKEE (reference sequence). This CDR3 spans 18 amino acids.

This chain connects TRBV4-1 to TRBJ1-1; D is ambiguous. Trimming removed 3 bases at V and 8 bases at J, with 13 bases between. The CDR3 covers 13 residues. Germline CDR1 MGHRA, CDR2 YSYEKL. The CDR3 loop reads CASSHVGNSEAFF. DNA of the CDR3: TGCGCCAGCAGCCATGTGGGGAACTCCGAAGCTTTCTTT.

This clonotype was picked up a small number of times. The chain employs TRBV4-1 and TRBJ1-4; no clear D. The germline V gene has CDR1 MGHRA and CDR2 YSYEKL. The CDR3 has 15 residues. Trimming cost V 1 base and J 5 bases, with 11 bases left between them. CDR3 protein: CASSQGDGLNEKLFF. CDR3 nucleotides: TGCGCCAGCAGCCAAGGAGACGGCCTGAATGAAAAACTGTTTTTT.

This chain links TRBV4-2 with TRBJ2-3, with TRBD2 matching 14 bases. The CDR3 spans 22 residues. The V gene end was trimmed by 0 bases and the J gene end by 1 base; junction bases not matched to a gene: 15. Germline CDR1 reads LGHNA; CDR2 reads YNFKEQ. This chain's CDR3 is CASSQEEVRRLAGGLGTDTQYF. The CDR3 region has the DNA TGTGCCAGCAGCCAAGAGGAAGTTAGGCGACTAGCGGGGGGGCTCGGCACAGATACGCAGTATTTT.

The table lists this clonotype with many counts. Here the CDR3 DNA reads TGCGCCAGCAGCGGCGCCGGGACAGTTTACGAGCAGTACTTC. Its translation: CASSGAGTVYEQYF. The chain uses TRBV5-1 and TRBJ2-7; 7 nucleotides match TRBD1. The CDR3 has 14 residues. The germline V gene encodes CDR1 SGHRS and CDR2 YFSETQ. The V gene end was trimmed by 4 bases and the J gene end by 4 bases; junction bases not matched to a gene: 8.

At least ten counts were recorded for this clonotype. The rearrangement links TRBV29-1 to TRBJ2-7; D is unresolved. The length of the CDR3 is 10 residues. Germline V CDR1 and CDR2: SQVTM, ANQGSEA. CDR3 bases: TGCAGCGTGGCAGAGGAAGGGCAGAGAGTC. This encodes CSVAEEGQRV.

This clonotype was picked up many times. V gene TRBV28 combines with J gene TRBJ2-4; D is ambiguous. The CDR3 runs 16 residues. Germline CDR1 is MDHEN and CDR2 is SYDVKM. Trimming pared 5 bases from V and 0 bases from J, leaving 14 bases between. The CDR3 nucleotides are TGTGCCAGCAGTCCCGGGCTCACAAGAGCCAAAAACATTCAGTACTTC. This gives the protein CASSPGLTRAKNIQYF.

Many counts were recorded for this clonotype. The CDR3 DNA is TGTGCCAGCCGATTCGGCGGGCAAGAGACCCAGTACTTC. The encoded protein is CASRFGGQETQYF. This rearrangement joins TRBV28 to TRBJ2-5, with a possible D match to TRBD2 (5 bases). Germline CDR1 and CDR2: MDHEN and SYDVKM. The ends were cut back, 8 bases at V and 2 bases at J, with 12 bases in the middle. The CDR3 spans 13 residues.

This clonotype has just a few counts. The rearrangement uses TRBV7-9 and TRBJ2-2; no reliable D call. Germline CDR1 is SEHNR and CDR2 is FQNEAQ (reference sequence). Deletions cut 7 bases from V and 4 bases from J, with 13 bases between. This CDR3 comprises 14 residues. The DNA for the CDR3 is TGTGCCAGCATGCGGCAGGCGACCACCGGGGAGCTGTTTTTT. Translating gives CASMRQATTGELFF.

This clonotype appeared a few times. The chain has TRBV5-1 and TRBJ1-2; 7 positions agree with TRBD1. The CDR3 covers 15 residues. Trimming took 3 bases from V and 2 from J; bases not matched to a gene: 7. Germline V gene data show CDR1 as SGHRS and CDR2 as YFSETQ. The CDR3 region is CASSSITGVNYGYTF. The DNA for the CDR3 is TGCGCCAGCAGCTCGATTACAGGGGTCAACTATGGCTACACCTTC.

This clonotype was found many times. This chain links TRBV5-4 with TRBJ2-2; D may be TRBD1 (5 bases). The CDR3 runs to 14 residues. V lost 4 bases and J lost 1, with 8 bases in between. Germline lookup yields CDR1 SGHNT and CDR2 YYREEE (reference sequence). The CDR3 DNA sequence: TGTGCCAGCAGCCAGGACATGAACACCGGGGAGCTGTTTTTT. Protein sequence: CASSQDMNTGELFF. Supplemented by reference TRBV5-4 and TRBJ2-2, the full variable domain reads ETGVTQSPTHLIKTRGQQVTLRCSSQSGHNTVSWYQQALGQGPQFIFQYYREEENGRGNFPPRFSGLQFPNYSSELNVNALELDDSALYLCASSQDMNTGELFFGEGSRLTVL.

The chain links TRBV5-6 to TRBJ2-5, with D hard to call. Trimming shortened V by 4 bases and J by 7 bases, and 14 bases separated the two germline ends. This CDR3 has 13 residues. Germline CDR1 and CDR2: SGHDT and YYEEEE. DNA of the CDR3: TGTGCCAGCAGCACAGAGACCAGGCGGACCCAGTACTTC. Its translation is CASSTETRRTQYF.

This clonotype was counted at least ten times. V is TRBV7-2 and J is TRBJ2-1; the match to TRBD1 covers 7 bases. The V segment lost 1 base and the J segment 3 bases; nucleotides outside the gene matches: 3. The CDR3 is made up of 15 amino acids. Germline CDR1 and CDR2: SGHTA and FQGNSA. CDR3: CASSLGAGGYNEQFF. As DNA, the CDR3 is TGTGCCAGCAGCTTAGGAGCAGGGGGCTACAATGAGCAGTTCTTC.

This clonotype was observed at least ten times. The chain recombines TRBV7-9 with TRBJ2-1, with 10 bases aligning to TRBD1. After removal of 4 bases from V and 8 bases from J, the junction contained 11 bases not matched to a gene. CDR1 is SEHNR and CDR2 is FQNEAQ in the germline V gene (reference sequence). The CDR3 runs to 16 residues. DNA of the CDR3: TGTGCCAGCAGCTCGGAAATCGGACAGGGGGTTTATGAGCAGTTCTTC. Protein sequence: CASSSEIGQGVYEQFF.

This clonotype was counted only a few times. This chain uses TRBV5-1 with TRBJ2-5, with 7 bases that match TRBD2. Per germline, CDR1 SGHRS and CDR2 YFSETQ. This CDR3 comprises 13 residues. V dropped 3 bases and J dropped 5; count of bases not matched to a gene: 4. CDR3 nucleotide sequence: TGCGCCAGCAGCTGGGGGGGTGTCGAGACCCAGTACTTC. Translating gives CASSWGGVETQYF.